This T cell receptor beta chain appears in the sequencing data of a study of early T cells in non-severe SARS-CoV-2 infection. Study details: Whole-blood bulk RNA, unsorted, was sequenced, and chains were unpaired. Study conclusions and caveats: Private and CD4 specificities were missed by VDJdb matching, skewed to anti-spike CD8.

There are many counts of this clonotype. No antigen is known for it. The V gene end was trimmed by 4 bases and the J gene end by 6 bases; junction bases not matched to a gene: 5. The CDR3 loop spans 13 amino acids. Per the germline V gene, CDR1 is SGHKS and CDR2 is YYEKEE (reference sequence). MiXCR, run by TCRdb on the 5' RACE reads, gives a single entry per CDR3 protein. The sample shows roughly 28,000 distinct CDR3 sequences, under 6% of them seen only once. The rearrangement joins TRBV5-5 to TRBJ2-7, with TRBD1 identical over 9 bases. The sequencing input was whole blood. The TCR comes from an adult who was a healthcare worker with PCR-confirmed SARS-CoV-2 infection or an uninfected control (not recorded which). CDR3 bases: TGTGCCAGCAGCCGGGACAGGGAGGGCGAGCAGTACTTC. Its translation: CASSRDREGEQYF.